The entry below gives a single TCR beta chain sequence along with its context. Its antigen is undetermined. The data were obtained in a study of T cells in Graves' hyperthyroidism and ophthalmopathy. The study, taken as a whole, reports: Most thyroid-expanded clonotypes above 0.001 were also found in blood.

Germline assignment: CDR1 ENHRY and CDR2 SYGVKD. V was shortened by 7 bases and J by 5 bases, with 14 bases between the two germline ends. There are 13 residues in the CDR3. RNA transcripts served as the template for amplifying TCR beta CDR3 regions. Using the HTBI primer set, a first-round RT-PCR was run on the TCR CDR3. In TCRdb, the multiplex PCR reads were re-called with MiXCR into one record per CDR3 protein. The table lists hundreds of thousands of distinct CDR3 sequences, approximately 15% of them singletons, with 30% to 40% in the top ten. The rearrangement links TRBV10-3 to TRBJ1-1; D not certain. The clonotype comes from a woman aged 40 to 50 with Graves' ophthalmopathy. The sample taken for sequencing was blood. As DNA, the CDR3 is TGTGCCATCACAAGCTTGGTGGGGACTGAAGCTTTCTTT. Translation gives CAITSLVGTEAFF.